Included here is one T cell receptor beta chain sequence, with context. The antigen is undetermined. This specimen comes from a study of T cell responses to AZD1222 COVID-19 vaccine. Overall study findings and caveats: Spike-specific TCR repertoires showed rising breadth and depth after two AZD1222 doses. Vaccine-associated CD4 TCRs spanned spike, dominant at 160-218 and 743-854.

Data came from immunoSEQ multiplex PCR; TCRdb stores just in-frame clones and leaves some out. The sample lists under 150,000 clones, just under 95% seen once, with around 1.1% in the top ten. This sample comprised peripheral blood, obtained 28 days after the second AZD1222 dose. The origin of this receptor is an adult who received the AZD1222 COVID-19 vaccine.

CDR3 amino acids: CASSLLGQGATGELFF. The CDR3 nucleotides are TGTGCCAGCAGCTTACTTGGACAGGGGGCCACCGGGGAGCTGTTTTTT. The gene calls are TRBV7-3 and TRBJ2-2; 11 nucleotides match TRBD1. With V trimmed by 2 bases and J by 4 bases, 3 bases remained unmatched. CDR1 and CDR2 from the germline V gene are SGHTA and FQGTGA. This CDR3 region has 16 residues.